The 17 T cell receptor beta chains given below trace back to one sample, sequenced in a study of T cell clusters in autoimmune cytopenias. Each sample's input was around 250 ng genomic DNA, some 34,000 genome equivalents. Multiplex touch-down PCR amplified TRB using TRB-A and TRB-B pools in one tube. TCRdb re-analyzed the multiplex PCR reads; it lists each CDR3 protein once, without DNA. The sample has 5,500 to 8,500 distinct CDR3 sequences; the top ten hold more than 15%. The sequenced sample consisted of peripheral blood. The receptors were gathered from a human donor with an autoimmune cytopenia or autoimmune hepatitis (not recorded which).

This chain uses TRBV11-2 with TRBJ2-2; TCRdb picks TRBD1, but there is no DNA to check that call. The CDR3 spans 16 residues. Germline values: CDR1 SGHAT, CDR2 FQNNGV. The CDR3: CASSSLPGTYTGELFF.

The chain links TRBV29-1 to TRBJ1-6; TCRdb's D call of TRBD1 is untestable without DNA. This CDR3 has 13 amino acids. Per the germline V gene, CDR1 is SQVTM and CDR2 is ANQGSEA. This CDR3 is CSARTGDNSPLHF.

J is TRBJ2-3 and V is TRBV6-1; TCRdb selects TRBD1, and the lack of DNA leaves this call unchecked. Germline lookup yields CDR1 MNHNS and CDR2 SASEGT. This CDR3 is 13 amino acids long. The CDR3 protein is CASTGQLADTQYF.

This chain's CDR3 is CASNPGQGTGLNEQFF. The V gene is TRBV27, the J gene TRBJ2-1; TCRdb's D gene call, TRBD1, goes unchecked for lack of DNA. CDR3 length: 16 residues. Germline loops: CDR1 MNHEY, CDR2 SMNVEV (reference sequence).

The chain combines TRBV5-6 with TRBJ2-5. Germline values: CDR1 SGHDT, CDR2 YYEEEE. The CDR3 loop spans 17 amino acids. The CDR3 loop reads CASSLGFNSKLRETQYF.

Measured by frequency, this clonotype is medium-sized. The chain employs TRBV12-3 or TRBV12-4 and TRBJ2-3. There are 14 residues in the CDR3. The CDR3 region is CASAKAASTDTQYF.

This chain joins TRBV29-1 and TRBJ1-2; TCRdb's D call of TRBD1 is untestable without DNA. CDR1 is SQVTM, CDR2 ANQGSEA, per germline. The CDR3 runs to 13 residues. The CDR3 protein is CSVAAGTGVGYTF.

The CDR3 loop is CSVDGGQGNTIYF. This chain links TRBV29-1 with TRBJ1-3; the TCRdb call, TRBD1, lacks DNA for checking. This CDR3 has 13 amino acids. In germline, CDR1 is SQVTM, CDR2 ANQGSEA. The full variable domain, in which reference TRBV29-1 and TRBJ1-3 provide the parts outside the CDR3, is SAVISQKPSRDICQRGTSLTIQCQVDSQVTMMFWYRQQPGQSLTLIATANQGSEATYESGFVIDKFPISRPNLTFSTLTVSNMSPEDSSIYLCSVDGGQGNTIYFGEGSWLTVV.

V and J are TRBV13 and TRBJ2-3; TCRdb lists TRBD1, though no DNA is available to test this call. The germline gives CDR1 PRHDT, CDR2 FYEKMQ (reference sequence). The CDR3 runs 16 residues. The CDR3 spells CASSPRTGKPTDTQYF.

The J gene is TRBJ1-3, the V gene TRBV18; as DNA is missing, the TRBD1 call by TCRdb cannot be tested. Germline V gene data show CDR1 as KGHSH and CDR2 as LQKENI. The CDR3 contains 17 residues. The chain's CDR3 is CASSPPGGTGVGNTIYF.

This clonotype is called large based on its frequency. The chain combines TRBV29-1 with TRBJ2-5; TCRdb picks TRBD1, but there is no DNA to check that call. This CDR3 contains 12 residues. Germline V gene sequence: CDR1 SQVTM, CDR2 ANQGSEA. Here the CDR3 reads CSVARGQETQYF.

The chain recombines TRBV11-1 with TRBJ1-3. This CDR3 region has 16 residues. Germline CDR1 and CDR2: SGHAT and FQDESV (reference sequence). This CDR3 is CASSSGLSVGGNTIYF.

This clonotype is deemed medium-sized by its frequency. The J gene is TRBJ2-3, the V gene TRBV29-1; checking the TCRdb D call of TRBD2 is not possible without DNA. CDR1 is SQVTM, CDR2 ANQGSEA, per germline. The CDR3 is 16 amino acids. The CDR3 protein is CSVDGGLAISTDTQYF.

The chain combines TRBV18 with TRBJ2-1; no DNA is available, so the TRBD1 call from TCRdb remains unchecked. The CDR3 runs to 14 residues. Germline assignment: CDR1 KGHSH and CDR2 LQKENI. CDR3: CASSPIDRDNEQFF.

This clonotype is classed as medium-sized by frequency. The chain employs TRBV29-1 and TRBJ2-7. Germline lookup yields CDR1 SQVTM and CDR2 ANQGSEA. The CDR3 covers 14 residues. CDR3 loop: CSVEIVDHQYEQYF.

The rearrangement joins TRBV5-5 to TRBJ1-3. This CDR3 has 14 amino acids. The germline V gene encodes CDR1 SGHKS and CDR2 YYEKEE (reference sequence). CDR3 protein: CASSWTVSGNTIYF.

This chain joins TRBV5-6 and TRBJ2-3; the D call from TCRdb, TRBD1, cannot be confirmed without DNA. CDR3 length equals 14 residues. CDR1 is SGHDT, CDR2 YYEEEE, per germline. This CDR3 reads CASSSGGSTDTQYF.